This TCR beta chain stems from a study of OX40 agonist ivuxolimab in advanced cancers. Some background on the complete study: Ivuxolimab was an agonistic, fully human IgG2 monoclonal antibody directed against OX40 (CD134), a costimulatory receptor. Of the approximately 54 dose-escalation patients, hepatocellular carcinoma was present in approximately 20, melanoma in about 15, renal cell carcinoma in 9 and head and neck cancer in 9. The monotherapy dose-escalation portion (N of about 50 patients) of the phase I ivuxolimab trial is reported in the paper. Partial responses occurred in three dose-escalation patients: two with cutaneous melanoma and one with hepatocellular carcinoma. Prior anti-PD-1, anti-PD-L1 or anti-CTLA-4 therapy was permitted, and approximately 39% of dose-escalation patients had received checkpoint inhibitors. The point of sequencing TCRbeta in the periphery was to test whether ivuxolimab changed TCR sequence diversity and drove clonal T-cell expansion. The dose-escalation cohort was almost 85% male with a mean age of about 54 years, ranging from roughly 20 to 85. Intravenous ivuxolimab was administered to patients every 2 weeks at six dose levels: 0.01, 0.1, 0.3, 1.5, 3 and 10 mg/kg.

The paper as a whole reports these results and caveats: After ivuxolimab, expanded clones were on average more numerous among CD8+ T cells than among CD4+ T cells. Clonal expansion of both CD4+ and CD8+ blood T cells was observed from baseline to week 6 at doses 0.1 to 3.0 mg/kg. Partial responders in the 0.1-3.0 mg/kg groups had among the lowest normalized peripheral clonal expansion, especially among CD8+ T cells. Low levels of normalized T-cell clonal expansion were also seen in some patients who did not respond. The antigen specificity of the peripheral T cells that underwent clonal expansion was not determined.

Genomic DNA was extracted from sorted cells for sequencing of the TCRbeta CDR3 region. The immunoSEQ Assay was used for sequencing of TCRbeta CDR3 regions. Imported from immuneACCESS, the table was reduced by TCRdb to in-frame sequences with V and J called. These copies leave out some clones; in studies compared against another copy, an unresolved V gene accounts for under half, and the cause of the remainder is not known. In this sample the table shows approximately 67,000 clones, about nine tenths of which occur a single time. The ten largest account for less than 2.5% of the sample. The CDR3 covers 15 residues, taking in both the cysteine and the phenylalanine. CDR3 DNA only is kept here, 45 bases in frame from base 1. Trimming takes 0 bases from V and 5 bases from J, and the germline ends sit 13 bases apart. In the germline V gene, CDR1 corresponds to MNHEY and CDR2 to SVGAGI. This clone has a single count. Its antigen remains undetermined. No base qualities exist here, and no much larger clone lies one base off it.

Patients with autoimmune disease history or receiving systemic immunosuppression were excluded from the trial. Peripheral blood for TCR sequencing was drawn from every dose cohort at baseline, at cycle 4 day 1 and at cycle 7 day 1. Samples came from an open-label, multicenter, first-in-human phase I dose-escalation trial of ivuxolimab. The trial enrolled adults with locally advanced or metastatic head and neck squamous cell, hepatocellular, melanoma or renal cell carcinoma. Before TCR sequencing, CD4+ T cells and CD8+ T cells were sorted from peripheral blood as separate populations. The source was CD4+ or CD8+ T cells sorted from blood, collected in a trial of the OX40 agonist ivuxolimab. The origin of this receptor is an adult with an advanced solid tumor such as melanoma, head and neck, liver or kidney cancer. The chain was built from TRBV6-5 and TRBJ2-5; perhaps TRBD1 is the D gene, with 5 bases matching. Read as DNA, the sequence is TGTGCCAGCAGTTACTCAGGCAGGGATCGGGAGACCCAGTACTTC. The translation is CASSYSGRDRETQYF.